This T cell receptor beta chain was observed in a study of shared clonotypes between healthy human individuals (TCRdb year 2020). Looking at the study overall: The cohort included a few men and a couple of women between 18 and 49 years of age. For each donor, three plates each were used for CD4 naive and CD4 memory, two plates were used for CD8 naive, and one plate was used for CD8 memory. Leukapheresis yielded between about 0.94 and 8.9 billion PBMCs per donor. Libraries were prepared and TCR repertoires were sequenced by different laboratories using diverse techniques, in order to increase sequencing depth and limit assay-specific biases. To estimate repertoire size and how much clonotypes are shared between individuals, the study performed deep sequencing of blood TCR repertoires from a handful of healthy adults. Overall study results and their limits: Sampling was restricted to blood, and TCR repertoires in tissues likely differ from the TCR repertoires found in blood. Based on pairwise subsampling, the degree of clonotype sharing among donors was expected to be affected by sequencing depth. Because the study included only a small number of donors, the genetic and exposure-history diversity represented was limited. Clonotypes shared by all four sorted-subset donors showed higher generation probabilities than non-shared clonotypes. Roughly 5% of naive CD4, around 4% of naive CD8, 2.3% of memory CD4, and about 0.4% of memory CD8 clonotypes were shared across several donors. Naive subsets generally had larger estimated clonotype richness than memory subsets did. Even with the large sequencing depth, rarefaction of the sorted-subset datasets indicated that sequencing was incomplete.

With respect to this clone: Its binding antigen is unknown. It has no much larger one-base neighbor in the sample; base qualities were not kept.

The donors were healthy, HIV-negative adults with no recently reported acute infections or vaccinations. All donors were Caucasian adults living in Nashville, Tennessee, USA. CD4+ T cells were enriched by magnetic negative selection; naive cells were then positively selected on CD45RA, and the negative fraction formed the memory subset. Blood was obtained by leukapheresis, after which PBMCs were separated by Ficoll-Histopaque density gradient centrifugation and cryopreserved in liquid nitrogen vapor phase. Purity and quantity of every magnetically sorted T cell population were checked by analytical flow cytometry. Genomic DNA was isolated from each sorted fraction and quantified by UV absorbance on a Nanodrop 2000c. Using the deep immunoSEQ assay, TCR CDR3 regions were amplified from genomic DNA by multiplex PCR. Extracted genomic DNA from each cell subset was spread evenly across all wells of several immunoSEQ 96-well plates, with each plate serving as a replicate. Each replicate PCR for sorted subsets received roughly 0.2 ug genomic DNA, equal to roughly 33,000 T cell genomes. The purified libraries were quantified using a Qubit 3.0 fluorometer, sized with a Bioanalyzer 2100, and then quantified again using the KAPA Library Quantification kit. Every immunoSEQ 96-well plate was sequenced on a separate single-read 150-cycle Illumina NextSeq 550 flow cell. From the authors' description of their analysis: Because the immunoSEQ output included only junctional sequences and no quality scores, the filtering could not be the same as the filtering used for full-length reads. To assign V/J genes and CDR3, sequences were annotated against IMGT germline references using PyIR, a Python wrapper for IgBLAST v1.9. Any read was removed if the V/J assignment was weak (E-value above 1e-6), the CDR3 was missing, or the read contained stop codons, out-of-frame junctions, or ambiguous translated residues. A V3J clonotype was defined by an identical inferred V gene, J gene, and CDR3 amino acid sequence. To compute the percentage overlap between repertoires, the number of shared unique clonotypes was divided by the size of the smaller repertoire. Three approaches were used to assess repertoire richness: RTK rarefaction, the Chao1 estimator, and Recon v2.1 estimates of unobserved clonotypes. For all TCRbeta clonotypes obtained by the gDNA method from four donors, generation probabilities were computed with OLGA. TCRdb retrieved this table from immuneACCESS and kept in-frame rearrangements only. Not all clones are present; in checked studies, unresolved V genes account for under half, and no reason is known for the remainder. The V and J calls and the clone size are those of that table, but D and trimming were determined from the DNA. Counted in this sample were 2.5 million or so clones; just over 90% of them appeared once. The top ten constitute over 0.12% of the sample.

V is cut back by 2 bases and J by 2 bases, with 12 bases in the junction unmatched. The cysteine opens and the phenylalanine closes a CDR3 of 20 amino acids. The entry retains the CDR3 DNA only, 60 bases that are in frame from base 1. The TCR originated in a man between 18 and 29 years old in good health. The chain is made from TRBV23-1 and TRBJ2-6, with 10 bases matching TRBD1. TRBV23-1 is annotated as an ORF whose role is uncertain. The material sequenced was naive CD4+ T cells sorted from blood. This specimen's cell subset or site label, per the study, means: CD45RA+ positively selected. The sequenced DNA is TGCGCCAGCAGTCAACCACCTTTGGGGACAGGGGTACCTGGGGCCAACGTCCTGACTTTC. It encodes CASSQPPLGTGVPGANVLTF.